The clone carrying this T cell receptor beta chain was recorded at least ten times. Antigen: not known. Based on a CD8+CD4-CCR7+CD45RA+ profile, naive CD8 T cells were sorted. Germline V CDR1 and CDR2: SGHNT, YYREEE (reference sequence). The germline V and J ends were trimmed by 7 bases and 3 bases, with 12 bases remaining between them. The CDR3 length is 13 residues. The data belong to a study of molecular identifiers for immune sequencing clone quantification. Study-wide results and caveats: Underestimation of highly expanded clone sizes could arise where identical TCR molecules share a barcode. The study reportedly detected spiked Jurkat TCR RNA from one cell among around 1 million naive cells.

One entry per CDR3 protein results from TCRdb running MiXCR on the PCR reads. Of roughly 320,000 distinct CDR3 sequences in the sample, 20% to 25% were seen once. The source is a human donor in good health. Some libraries in this study had Jurkat cell RNA spiked in. Sequencing was done on a sample of naive CD8+ T cells from blood, with Jurkat cell RNA spiked in. This sample's subset: FACS-sorted CD8+CD4-CCR7+CD45RA+ naive T cells. The rearrangement joins TRBV5-4 to TRBJ2-3; D ambiguous. The CDR3 reads CASATSETDTQYF. The CDR3 nucleotides are TGTGCCAGCGCTACGAGCGAGACAGATACGCAGTATTTT.